Each of the 28 T cell receptor beta chains below was sequenced from the same sample in a study of a mutant IDH1 vaccine in newly diagnosed glioma. This table comes from immunoSEQ multiplex PCR, and its TCRdb copy is limited to in-frame clones, with some not included. This sample carries tens of thousands of clones, around 83% of them seen once, and the ten largest clones take 3.5% to 4%. Regarding time point: week 47, end of study. The vaccine gave 300 ug of a 20-mer mutant IDH1 peptide subcutaneously per dose. No antigen has been identified for these receptors. The sample here was PBMCs, taken from a glioma patient whose treatment included an IDH1 peptide vaccine. Receptors originate from a young man with glioma.

The chain uses TRBV28 and TRBJ1-1; D is uncertain. Germline CDR1 and CDR2: MDHEN and SYDVKM. CDR3 length equals 12 residues. Between the trimmed V and J ends, which lost 2 bases and 6 bases, there was a span of 7 bases. CDR3 region: CASSLRRPEAFF. The CDR3 DNA follows: TGTGCCAGCAGTTTACGGCGCCCTGAAGCTTTCTTT.

The chain combines TRBV2 with TRBJ2-3; D call uncertain. CDR3 length equals 16 residues. CDR1 is SNHLY and CDR2 is FYNNEI in the germline V gene. The V end was cut by 7 bases, the J end by 0 bases, with 17 bases between. For the CDR3, the DNA is TGTGCCAGCATCATCCATTTCGGCCCGAGCACAGATACGCAGTATTTT. It codes for CASIIHFGPSTDTQYF. The full variable domain, its missing parts supplied by reference TRBV2 and TRBJ2-3, is EPEVTQTPSHQVTQMGQEVILRCVPISNHLYFYWYRQILGQKVEFLVSFYNNEISEKSEIFDDQFSVERPDGSNFTLKIRSTKLEDSAMYFCASIIHFGPSTDTQYFGPGTRLTVL.

The V and J genes are TRBV5-5 and TRBJ1-6; no clear D gene. V was shortened by 8 bases and J by 0 bases, with 15 bases between the two germline ends. The germline gives CDR1 SGHKS, CDR2 YYEKEE (reference sequence). The CDR3 sequence is 16 residues long. CDR3: CASGRELSSYNSPLHF. In DNA form, the CDR3 reads TGTGCCAGTGGACGGGAACTGAGCTCCTATAATTCACCCCTCCACTTT. Supplemented by reference TRBV5-5 and TRBJ1-6, the full variable domain reads DAGVTQSPTHLIKTRGQQVTLRCSPISGHKSVSWYQQVLGQGPQFIFQYYEKEERGRGNFPDRFSARQFPNYSSELNVNALLLGDSALYLCASGRELSSYNSPLHFGNGTRLTVT.

J is TRBJ2-5 and V is TRBV29-1, with TRBD2 matching over 8 bases. This CDR3 is built from 12 residues. V lost 7 bases to trimming and J lost 3 bases; unmatched junction nucleotides: 4. The germline CDR1 and CDR2 sequences are SQVTM and ANQGSEA. The CDR3 here is CSGSGGKETQYF. Here the CDR3 DNA reads TGCAGCGGCTCGGGGGGGAAAGAGACCCAGTACTTC. Supplemented by reference TRBV29-1 and TRBJ2-5, the full variable domain reads SAVISQKPSRDICQRGTSLTIQCQVDSQVTMMFWYRQQPGQSLTLIATANQGSEATYESGFVIDKFPISRPNLTFSTLTVSNMSPEDSSIYLCSGSGGKETQYFGPGTRLLVL.

The rearrangement links TRBV4-1 to TRBJ2-7; a possible D gene is TRBD1 (8 bases). CDR3 size: 19 residues. Trimming took 3 bases from V and 3 from J, leaving 27 bases between them. Germline V gene sequence: CDR1 MGHRA, CDR2 YSYEKL. CDR3 sequence: CASSQDRAGAADSGYEQYF. CDR3 DNA sequence: TGCGCCAGCAGCCAGGACAGGGCGGGAGCCGCAGACAGCGGCTACGAGCAGTACTTC.

This clone was observed once. V is TRBV19 and J is TRBJ2-5, with D uncertain. Trimming pared 3 bases from V and 3 bases from J, leaving 14 bases between. This CDR3 contains 15 residues. The germline CDR1 and CDR2 sequences are LNHDA and SQIVND (reference sequence). CDR3 sequence: CASSIRPSSEETQYF. The CDR3 nucleotides are TGTGCCAGTAGTATCCGGCCTTCATCGGAAGAGACCCAGTACTTC.

The chain employs TRBV2 and TRBJ1-1, with TRBD1 as a possible D gene (6 bases). Trimming removed 9 bases from V and 3 bases from J, with 14 bases in between. The CDR3 consists of 13 residues. Germline values: CDR1 SNHLY, CDR2 FYNNEI. As DNA, the CDR3 is TGTGCCAGATCGACAGGTCCGGACACTGAAGCTTTCTTT. It encodes CARSTGPDTEAFF.

V is TRBV11-2 and J is TRBJ2-5; 8 positions agree with TRBD2. The germline CDR1 and CDR2 sequences are SGHAT and FQNNGV. V trimming: 5 bases; J trimming: 6 bases; junction bases outside the gene matches: 11. This CDR3 region has 15 residues. The CDR3 region has the DNA TGTGCCAGCAGCCGCACTTCGGGGGGGGGACAGACCCAGTACTTC. Protein product: CASSRTSGGGQTQYF.

The CDR3 sequence is CASSPTGTGGYEQYF. The CDR3 DNA is TGCGCCAGCAGCCCCACCGGGACAGGGGGCTACGAGCAGTACTTC. The V call is TRBV5-1, the J call TRBJ2-7; TRBD1 matches at 11 bases. The CDR3 runs to 15 residues. Germline V gene data show CDR1 as SGHRS and CDR2 as YFSETQ. J lost 3 bases, V lost 4 bases, and 6 bases had no gene match.

The rearrangement joins TRBV7-2 to TRBJ2-1; D is perhaps TRBD1 or TRBD2 (6 bases each). CDR1 is SGHTA and CDR2 is FQGNSA in the germline V gene. Trimming shortened V by 7 bases and J by 10 bases, and 23 bases separated the two germline ends. CDR3 length equals 15 residues. In nucleotides, the CDR3 is TGTGCCAGCACCGCGTGGGGACAACCCGCGGGGGAGCAGTTCTTC. Translated: CASTAWGQPAGEQFF.

CDR3 sequence: CASSLRGGGSGNTIYF. The CDR3, as DNA: TGTGCCAGCAGCTTGAGAGGGGGAGGCTCTGGAAACACCATATATTTT. The chain has TRBV7-9 and TRBJ1-3; possible D gene TRBD1, 6 bases. Per the germline V gene, CDR1 is SEHNR and CDR2 is FQNEAQ (reference sequence). This CDR3 spans 16 amino acids. The V end was cut by 3 bases, the J end by 0 bases, with 12 bases between.

The chain has TRBV7-7 and TRBJ2-5, with D possibly TRBD1 on 6 matching bases. The germline V gene encodes CDR1 SSHAT and CDR2 FNYEAQ (reference sequence). Trimming took 5 bases from V and 5 from J, leaving 12 bases between them. The CDR3 is 13 residues long. The CDR3 DNA reads TGTGCCAGCAGCAGGCAGGGGATCGAGACCCAGTACTTC. Its protein is CASSRQGIETQYF.

V is TRBV5-4 and J is TRBJ2-7, with a weak D call TRBD1 (5 bases). The CDR3 consists of 15 residues. V was cut by 0 bases and J by 3 bases, with 13 bases left in between. Germline V lookup: CDR1 SGHNT, CDR2 YYREEE (reference sequence). CDR3 in amino acids: CASSLAPGRNYEQYF. The CDR3 DNA sequence: TGTGCCAGCAGCTTGGCCCCAGGGCGAAACTACGAGCAGTACTTC.

This chain links TRBV6-6 with TRBJ2-1; 8 nucleotides agree with TRBD2. J gave up 2 bases and V 5 bases, and 5 bases lay outside the gene matches. CDR3 size: 15 residues. Germline CDR1 MNHNY, CDR2 SVGAGI (reference sequence). The chain's CDR3 is CASSPGGAPYNEQFF. In DNA form, the CDR3 reads TGTGCCAGCAGTCCCGGGGGGGCCCCCTACAATGAGCAGTTCTTC.

The sample holds many counts of this clone. V gene TRBV4-2 combines with J gene TRBJ1-2, with no clear D. Germline values: CDR1 LGHNA, CDR2 YNFKEQ. This CDR3 comprises 15 residues. Trimming left V 0 bases short and J 0 bases short, with 8 bases between. CDR3 sequence reads: CASSQESGTNYGYTF. The CDR3 DNA reads as TGTGCCAGCAGCCAAGAGTCAGGAACTAACTATGGCTACACCTTC.

The chain has TRBV6-5 and TRBJ2-1; 8 positions agree with TRBD1. The CDR3 is made up of 12 amino acids. Germline V gene data show CDR1 as MNHEY and CDR2 as SVGAGI. With 9 bases clipped from V and 9 bases from J, the junction kept 7 bases outside the gene matches. The CDR3 protein is CASGTGATEQFF. In nucleotides, the CDR3 is TGTGCCAGTGGGACAGGCGCTACTGAGCAGTTCTTC.

The chain combines TRBV6-5 with TRBJ1-2, with TRBD1 identical over 7 bases. The CDR3 has 15 amino acids. CDR1 MNHEY and CDR2 SVGAGI come from the germline V gene. V lost 6 bases, J lost 8 bases, and 15 bases stayed unmatched. CDR3 region: CASRIKRGLRWGYTF. DNA of the CDR3: TGTGCCAGCAGGATAAAAAGGGGGCTGAGGTGGGGCTACACCTTC.

This clone has a handful of counts. This chain connects TRBV5-1 to TRBJ1-2; 7 bases map to TRBD1. The CDR3 runs to 14 residues. Unmatched junction bases numbered 7, after V lost 4 bases and J lost 4 bases. Germline-derived CDR1 and CDR2 are SGHRS and YFSETQ. In DNA, the CDR3 is TGCGCCAGCAGCCCGGACAGGTCCATCTATGGCTACACCTTC. Translation: CASSPDRSIYGYTF.

The chain combines TRBV7-2 with TRBJ1-2; D is perhaps TRBD1 (6 bases). Trimming took 5 bases from V and 6 from J, leaving 13 bases between them. CDR1 and CDR2 (germline): SGHTA, FQGNSA. The CDR3 totals 13 residues. The CDR3 bases are TGTGCCAGCAGCCTAAAGGGGACACATGGCTACACCTTC. This translates into CASSLKGTHGYTF.

The V and J genes are TRBV10-1 and TRBJ1-2; 7 bases align to TRBD1. V dropped 4 bases and J dropped 8; count of bases not matched to a gene: 7. Per germline, CDR1 WNHNN and CDR2 SYGVQD (reference sequence). There are 13 residues in the CDR3. Written as DNA, the CDR3 is TGCGCCAGCAGTGGAGAGGGGGCAGAAGGCTACACCTTC. This translates into CASSGEGAEGYTF.

The J gene is TRBJ2-3, the V gene TRBV7-8; weak D call: TRBD2 (6 bases). The CDR3 length is 14 residues. The V gene's germline CDR1 is SGHVS and CDR2 FQNEAQ. V was cut by 3 bases and J by 6 bases, with 13 bases left in between. In DNA form, the CDR3 reads TGTGCCAGCAGCTTTGGGGCGGGGCTCGATACGCAGTATTTT. Translating gives CASSFGAGLDTQYF.

The rearrangement links TRBV5-4 to TRBJ2-7; 7 bases align to TRBD1. Per germline, CDR1 SGHNT and CDR2 YYREEE (reference sequence). The CDR3 loop spans 16 amino acids. The ends lost 4 bases at V and 3 bases at J; junction bases unmatched: 13. DNA of the CDR3: TGTGCCAGCAGCCCGAAGATCGGGACAGCCTTCTACGAGCAGTACTTC. Protein: CASSPKIGTAFYEQYF. Drawing the rest from reference TRBV5-4 and TRBJ2-7, the complete variable domain is ETGVTQSPTHLIKTRGQQVTLRCSSQSGHNTVSWYQQALGQGPQFIFQYYREEENGRGNFPPRFSGLQFPNYSSELNVNALELDDSALYLCASSPKIGTAFYEQYFGPGTRLTVT.

V usage is TRBV27 and J usage is TRBJ1-2, with 7 bases identical to TRBD1. Germline V CDR1 and CDR2: MNHEY, SMNVEV (reference sequence). Unmatched junction bases numbered 10, after V lost 5 bases and J lost 7 bases. The CDR3 spans 14 residues. CDR3 protein: CASSARTGDLGYTF. The CDR3 region has the DNA TGTGCCAGCAGTGCCAGAACAGGGGATCTTGGCTACACCTTC.

The V and J genes are TRBV4-1 and TRBJ2-7, with TRBD1 identical over 7 bases. The CDR3 spans 13 residues. After removal of 4 bases from V and 5 bases from J, the junction contained 5 bases not matched to a gene. Per the germline V gene, CDR1 is MGHRA and CDR2 is YSYEKL. The DNA for the CDR3 is TGCGCCAGCAGCCGACAGGGTACCAACGAGCAGTACTTC. Amino acids: CASSRQGTNEQYF.

The V call is TRBV4-1, the J call TRBJ2-5; D may be TRBD2 (6 bases). V lost 1 base to trimming and J lost 4 bases, with 10 bases between them. The CDR3 consists of 14 residues. Germline V CDR1 and CDR2: MGHRA, YSYEKL. CDR3 sequence: CASSQVLATETQYF. CDR3 DNA sequence: TGCGCCAGCAGCCAAGTACTAGCAACAGAGACCCAGTACTTC.

The V and J genes are TRBV10-2 and TRBJ2-3, with D hard to call. The V end lost 6 bases, the J end lost 0 bases, and 16 bases lay between the germline ends. Germline V gene lookup returns CDR1 WSHSY and CDR2 SAAADI. This CDR3 comprises 16 residues. CDR3 nucleotides: TGCGCCAGCAGCGGTTTTGCGGAGTCTAGCACAGATACGCAGTATTTT. Translated, it gives CASSGFAESSTDTQYF.

The chain couples TRBV6-6 to TRBJ1-6, with D perhaps TRBD1 (6 bases). CDR1 MNHNY and CDR2 SVGAGI come from the germline V gene (reference sequence). Trimming removed 2 bases from V and 7 bases from J, with 12 bases in between. This CDR3 has 15 amino acids. CDR3 nucleotide sequence: TGTGCCAGCAGTTACCAACAGGGTGGGAATTCACCCCTCCACTTT. Protein product: CASSYQQGGNSPLHF.

V and J are TRBV5-6 and TRBJ2-1; tentatively, D is TRBD2 (5 bases). The CDR3 consists of 13 residues. Germline V gene lookup returns CDR1 SGHDT and CDR2 YYEEEE. V lost 0 bases and J 9 bases, leaving 10 bases between the germline ends. The CDR3 region is CASSLGLYAEQFF. The DNA for the CDR3 is TGTGCCAGCAGCTTGGGACTATATGCTGAGCAGTTCTTC. Combining the CDR3 with reference TRBV5-6 and TRBJ2-1 gives the whole variable domain DAGVTQSPTHLIKTRGQQVTLRCSPKSGHDTVSWYQQALGQGPQFIFQYYEEEERQRGNFPDRFSGHQFPNYSSELNVNALLLGDSALYLCASSLGLYAEQFFGPGTRLTVL.